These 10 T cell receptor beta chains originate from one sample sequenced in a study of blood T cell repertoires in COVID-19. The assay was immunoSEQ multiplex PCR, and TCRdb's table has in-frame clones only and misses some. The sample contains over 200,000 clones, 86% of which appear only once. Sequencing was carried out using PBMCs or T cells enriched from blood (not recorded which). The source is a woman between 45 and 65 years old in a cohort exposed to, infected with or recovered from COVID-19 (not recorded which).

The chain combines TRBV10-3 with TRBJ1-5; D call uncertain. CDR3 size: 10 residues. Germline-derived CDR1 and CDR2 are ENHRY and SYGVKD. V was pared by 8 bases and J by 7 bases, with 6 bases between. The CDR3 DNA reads TGTGCCATCGGGAGACAGCCCCAGCATTTT. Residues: CAIGRQPQHF.

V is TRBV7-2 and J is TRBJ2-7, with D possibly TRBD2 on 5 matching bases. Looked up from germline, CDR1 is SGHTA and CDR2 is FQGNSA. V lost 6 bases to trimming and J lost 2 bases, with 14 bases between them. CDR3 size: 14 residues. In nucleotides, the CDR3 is TGTGCCAGCAGTAGACTACAAGGAACCTACGAGCAGTACTTC. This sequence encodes CASSRLQGTYEQYF.

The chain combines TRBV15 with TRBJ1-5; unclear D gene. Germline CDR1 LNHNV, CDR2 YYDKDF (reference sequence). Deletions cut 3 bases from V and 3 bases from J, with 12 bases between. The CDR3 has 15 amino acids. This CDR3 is CATSSEGLPNQPQHF. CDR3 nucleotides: TGTGCCACCAGCAGCGAAGGACTGCCCAATCAGCCCCAGCATTTT.

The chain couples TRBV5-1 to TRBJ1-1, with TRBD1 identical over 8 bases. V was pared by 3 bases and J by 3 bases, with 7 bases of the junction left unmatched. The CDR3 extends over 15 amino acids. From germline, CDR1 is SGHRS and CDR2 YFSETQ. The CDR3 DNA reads TGCGCCAGCAGCTCAAACAGGGGGAGGGACACTGAAGCTTTCTTT. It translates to CASSSNRGRDTEAFF.

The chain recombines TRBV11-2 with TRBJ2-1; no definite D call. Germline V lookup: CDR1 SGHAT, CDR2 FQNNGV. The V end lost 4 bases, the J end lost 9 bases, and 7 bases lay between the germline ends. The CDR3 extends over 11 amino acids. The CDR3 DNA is TGTGCCAGCAGCTCCTATGGTGAGCAGTTCTTC. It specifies CASSSYGEQFF.

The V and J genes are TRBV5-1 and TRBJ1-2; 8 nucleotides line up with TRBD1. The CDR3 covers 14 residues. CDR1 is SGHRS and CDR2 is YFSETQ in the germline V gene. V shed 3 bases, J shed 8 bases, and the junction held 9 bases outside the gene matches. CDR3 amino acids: CASSWDRTEVGYTF. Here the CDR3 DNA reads TGCGCCAGCAGCTGGGACAGGACCGAGGTCGGCTACACCTTC.

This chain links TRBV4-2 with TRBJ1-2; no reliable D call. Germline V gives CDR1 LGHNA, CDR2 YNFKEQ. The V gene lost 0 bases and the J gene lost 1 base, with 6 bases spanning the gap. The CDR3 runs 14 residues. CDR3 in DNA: TGTGCCAGCAGCCAAGATACAGATAACTATGGCTACACCTTC. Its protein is CASSQDTDNYGYTF.

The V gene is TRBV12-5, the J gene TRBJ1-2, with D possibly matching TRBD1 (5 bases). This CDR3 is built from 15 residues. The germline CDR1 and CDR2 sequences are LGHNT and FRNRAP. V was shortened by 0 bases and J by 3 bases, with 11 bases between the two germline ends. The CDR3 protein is CASGLVLRGDYGYTF. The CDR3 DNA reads TGTGCTAGTGGTTTGGTACTAAGGGGCGACTATGGCTACACCTTC.

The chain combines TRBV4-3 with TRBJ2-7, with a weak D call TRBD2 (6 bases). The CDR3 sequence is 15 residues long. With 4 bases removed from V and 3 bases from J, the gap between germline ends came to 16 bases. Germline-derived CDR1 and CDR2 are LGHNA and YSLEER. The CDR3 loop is CASSLSHRGNYEQYF. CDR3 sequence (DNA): TGCGCCAGCAGCCTCTCTCACCGGGGGAACTACGAGCAGTACTTC.

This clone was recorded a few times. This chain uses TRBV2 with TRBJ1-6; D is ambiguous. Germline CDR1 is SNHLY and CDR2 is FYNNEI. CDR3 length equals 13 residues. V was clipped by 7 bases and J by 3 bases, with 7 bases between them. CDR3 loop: CASTGDYNSPLHF. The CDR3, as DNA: TGTGCCAGCACCGGGGACTATAATTCACCCCTCCACTTT.